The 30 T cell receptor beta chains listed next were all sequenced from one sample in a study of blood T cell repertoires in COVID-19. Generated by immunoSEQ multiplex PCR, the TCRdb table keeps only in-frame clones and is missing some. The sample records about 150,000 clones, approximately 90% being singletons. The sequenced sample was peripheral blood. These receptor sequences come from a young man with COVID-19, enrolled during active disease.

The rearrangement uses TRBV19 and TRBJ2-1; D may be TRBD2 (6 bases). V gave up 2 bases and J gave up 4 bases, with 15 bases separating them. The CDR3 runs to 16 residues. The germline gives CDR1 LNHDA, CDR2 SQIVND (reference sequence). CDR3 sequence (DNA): TGTGCCAGTAGTATAACCCCGGGAGTGGAGTACAATGAGCAGTTCTTC. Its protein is CASSITPGVEYNEQFF. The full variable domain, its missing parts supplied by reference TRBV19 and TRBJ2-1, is DGGITQSPKYLFRKEGQNVTLSCEQNLNHDAMYWYRQDPGQGLRLIYYSQIVNDFQKGDIAEGYSVSREKKESFPLTVTSAQKNPTAFYLCASSITPGVEYNEQFFGPGTRLTVL.

DNA of the CDR3: TGTGCCACCCGGGAGGCGGGAGGGGAGGAGACCCAGTACTTC. Translating gives CATREAGGEETQYF. This sequence joins TRBV10-3 and TRBJ2-5; TRBD2 agrees at 9 bases. V dropped 10 bases and J dropped 5; count of bases not matched to a gene: 11. The CDR3 has 14 amino acids. CDR1 and CDR2 (germline): ENHRY, SYGVKD.

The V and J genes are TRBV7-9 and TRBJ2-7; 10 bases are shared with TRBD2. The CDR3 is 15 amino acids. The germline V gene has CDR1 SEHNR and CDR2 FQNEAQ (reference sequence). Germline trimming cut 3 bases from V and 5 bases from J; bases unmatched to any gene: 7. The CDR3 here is CASSFGLAGGDEQYF. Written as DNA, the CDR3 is TGTGCCAGCAGCTTTGGGTTAGCGGGAGGCGACGAGCAGTACTTC.

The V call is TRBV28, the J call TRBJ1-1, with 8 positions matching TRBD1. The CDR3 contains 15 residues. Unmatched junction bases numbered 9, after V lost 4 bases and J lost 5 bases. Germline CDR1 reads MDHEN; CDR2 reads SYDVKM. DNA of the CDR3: TGTGCCAGCAGTTCCTATCAGGGGGCCGGGACTGAAGCTTTCTTT. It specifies CASSSYQGAGTEAFF.

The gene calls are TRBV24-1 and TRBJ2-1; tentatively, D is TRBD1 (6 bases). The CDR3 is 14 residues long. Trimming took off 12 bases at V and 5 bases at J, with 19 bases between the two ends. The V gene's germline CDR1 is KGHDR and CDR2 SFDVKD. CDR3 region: CAVPGAAVHNEQFF. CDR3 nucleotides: TGTGCCGTCCCAGGGGCGGCCGTACACAATGAGCAGTTCTTC.

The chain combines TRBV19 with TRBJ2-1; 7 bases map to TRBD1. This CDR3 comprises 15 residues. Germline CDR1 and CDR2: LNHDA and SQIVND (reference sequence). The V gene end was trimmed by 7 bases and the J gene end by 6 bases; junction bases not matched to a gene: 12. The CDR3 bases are TGTGCCAGTACCCCTCGGGGCGAGGGGGCCAATGAGCAGTTCTTC. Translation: CASTPRGEGANEQFF.

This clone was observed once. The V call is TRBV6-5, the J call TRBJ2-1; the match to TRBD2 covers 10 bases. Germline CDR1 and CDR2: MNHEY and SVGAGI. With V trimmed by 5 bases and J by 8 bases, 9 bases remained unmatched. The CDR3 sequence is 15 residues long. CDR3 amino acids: CASSPAGGPRDEQFF. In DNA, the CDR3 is TGTGCCAGCAGTCCAGCGGGAGGGCCGAGGGATGAGCAGTTCTTC.

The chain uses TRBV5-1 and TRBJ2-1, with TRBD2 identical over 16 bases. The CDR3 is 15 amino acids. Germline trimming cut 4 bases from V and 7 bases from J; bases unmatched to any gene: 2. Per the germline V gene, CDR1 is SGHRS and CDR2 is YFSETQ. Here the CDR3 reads CASSRGLAGGNEQFF. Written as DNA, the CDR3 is TGCGCCAGCAGCAGGGGACTAGCGGGAGGGAATGAGCAGTTCTTC.

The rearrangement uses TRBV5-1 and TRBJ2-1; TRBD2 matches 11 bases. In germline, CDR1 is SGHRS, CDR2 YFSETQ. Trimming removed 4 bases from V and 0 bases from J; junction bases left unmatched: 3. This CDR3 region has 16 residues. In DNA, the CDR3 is TGCGCCAGCAGCCACACTAGCGGGAGCTCCTACAATGAGCAGTTCTTC. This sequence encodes CASSHTSGSSYNEQFF.

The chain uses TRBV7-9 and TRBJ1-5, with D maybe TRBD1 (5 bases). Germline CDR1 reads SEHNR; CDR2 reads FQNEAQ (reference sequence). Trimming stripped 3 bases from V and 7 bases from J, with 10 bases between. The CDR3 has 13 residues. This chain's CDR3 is CASSLGGGQPQHF. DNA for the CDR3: TGTGCCAGCAGCTTGGGGGGTGGCCAGCCCCAGCATTTT.

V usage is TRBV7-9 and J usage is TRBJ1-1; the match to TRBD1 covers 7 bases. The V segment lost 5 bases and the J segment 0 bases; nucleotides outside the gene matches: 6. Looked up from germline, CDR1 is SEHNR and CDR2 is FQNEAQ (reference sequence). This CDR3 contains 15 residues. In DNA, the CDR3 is TGTGCCAGCAGCAAGACAGGGAGGATGAACACTGAAGCTTTCTTT. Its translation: CASSKTGRMNTEAFF.

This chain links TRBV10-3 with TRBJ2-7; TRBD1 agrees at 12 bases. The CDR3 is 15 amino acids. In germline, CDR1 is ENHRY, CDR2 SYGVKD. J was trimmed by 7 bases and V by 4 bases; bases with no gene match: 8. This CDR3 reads CAISASGQGAKEQYF. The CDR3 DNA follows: TGTGCCATCAGTGCCTCGGGACAGGGGGCAAAAGAGCAGTACTTC.

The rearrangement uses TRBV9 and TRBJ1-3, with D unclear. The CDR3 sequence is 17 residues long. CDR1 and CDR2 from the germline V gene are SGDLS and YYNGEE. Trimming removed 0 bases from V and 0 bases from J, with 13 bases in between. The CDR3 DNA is TGTGCCAGCAGCGTAGTGGGAGACTTAAGCTCTGGAAACACCATATATTTT. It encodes CASSVVGDLSSGNTIYF.

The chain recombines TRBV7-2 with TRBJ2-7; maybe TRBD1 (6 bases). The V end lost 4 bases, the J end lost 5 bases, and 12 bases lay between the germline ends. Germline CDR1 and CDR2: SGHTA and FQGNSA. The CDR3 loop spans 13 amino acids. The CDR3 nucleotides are TGTGCCAGCAGCTCCCAACAGGGTGACGAGCAGTACTTC. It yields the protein CASSSQQGDEQYF.

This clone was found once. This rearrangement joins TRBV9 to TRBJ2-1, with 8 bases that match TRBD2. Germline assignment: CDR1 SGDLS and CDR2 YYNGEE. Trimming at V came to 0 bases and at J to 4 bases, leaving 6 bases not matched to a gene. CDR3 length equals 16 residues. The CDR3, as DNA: TGTGCCAGCAGCGTAGACGGGAGGGCCCGTTACAATGAGCAGTTCTTC. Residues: CASSVDGRARYNEQFF.

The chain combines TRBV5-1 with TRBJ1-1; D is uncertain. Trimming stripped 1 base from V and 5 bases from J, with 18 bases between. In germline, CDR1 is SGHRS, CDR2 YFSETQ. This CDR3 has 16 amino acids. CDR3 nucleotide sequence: TGCGCCAGCAGCTTGCTCAGTCTTTCTGGAGGTACTGAAGCTTTCTTT. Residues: CASSLLSLSGGTEAFF.

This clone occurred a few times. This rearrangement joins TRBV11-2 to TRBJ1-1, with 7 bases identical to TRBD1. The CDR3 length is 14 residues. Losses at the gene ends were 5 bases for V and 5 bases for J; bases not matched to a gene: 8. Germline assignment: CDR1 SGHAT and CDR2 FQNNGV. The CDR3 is CASSILQGRTEAFF. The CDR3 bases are TGTGCCAGCAGCATATTACAGGGGAGGACTGAAGCTTTCTTT. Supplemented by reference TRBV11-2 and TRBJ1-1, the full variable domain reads EAGVAQSPRYKIIEKRQSVAFWCNPISGHATLYWYQQILGQGPKLLIQFQNNGVVDDSQLPKDRFSAERLKGVDSTLKIQPAKLEDSAVYLCASSILQGRTEAFFGQGTRLTVV.

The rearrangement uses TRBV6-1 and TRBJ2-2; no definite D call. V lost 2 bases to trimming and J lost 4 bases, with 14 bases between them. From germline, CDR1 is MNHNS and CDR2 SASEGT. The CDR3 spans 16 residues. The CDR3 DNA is TGTGCCAGCAGTGAACGCCCGGTTGGTACCACCGGGGAGCTGTTTTTT. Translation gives CASSERPVGTTGELFF.

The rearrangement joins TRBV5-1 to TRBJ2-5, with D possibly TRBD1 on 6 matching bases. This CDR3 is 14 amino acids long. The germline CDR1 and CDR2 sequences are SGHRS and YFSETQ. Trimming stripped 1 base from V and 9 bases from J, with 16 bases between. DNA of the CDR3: TGCGCCAGCAGCTTGATACAGGGAGCAGTGTCCCAGTACTTC. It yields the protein CASSLIQGAVSQYF.

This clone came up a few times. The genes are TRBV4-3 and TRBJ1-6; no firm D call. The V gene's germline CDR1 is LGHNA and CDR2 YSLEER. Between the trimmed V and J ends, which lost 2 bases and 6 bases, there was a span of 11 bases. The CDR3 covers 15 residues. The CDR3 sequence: CASSQIQNPNSPLHF. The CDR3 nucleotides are TGCGCCAGCAGCCAAATACAGAACCCTAATTCACCCCTCCACTTT.

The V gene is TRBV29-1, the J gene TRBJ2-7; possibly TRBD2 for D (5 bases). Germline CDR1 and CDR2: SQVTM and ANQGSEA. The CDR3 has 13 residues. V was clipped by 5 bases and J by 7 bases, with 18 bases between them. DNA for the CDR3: TGCAGCGTTCTCGTAGTTTCAACGGGGGAGCAGTACTTC. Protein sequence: CSVLVVSTGEQYF.

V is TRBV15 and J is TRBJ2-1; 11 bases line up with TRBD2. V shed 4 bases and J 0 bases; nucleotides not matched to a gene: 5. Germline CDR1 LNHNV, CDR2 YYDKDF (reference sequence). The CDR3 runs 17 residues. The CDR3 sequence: CATSKGTSGSSYNEQFF. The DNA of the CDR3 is TGTGCCACCAGCAAGGGGACTAGCGGCAGCTCCTACAATGAGCAGTTCTTC.

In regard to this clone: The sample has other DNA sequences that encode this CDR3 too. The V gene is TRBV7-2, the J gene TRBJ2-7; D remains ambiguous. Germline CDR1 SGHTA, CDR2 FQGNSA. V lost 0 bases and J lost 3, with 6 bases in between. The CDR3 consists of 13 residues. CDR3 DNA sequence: TGTGCCAGCAGCTTAGCCCGAGACTACGAGCAGTACTTC. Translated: CASSLARDYEQYF.

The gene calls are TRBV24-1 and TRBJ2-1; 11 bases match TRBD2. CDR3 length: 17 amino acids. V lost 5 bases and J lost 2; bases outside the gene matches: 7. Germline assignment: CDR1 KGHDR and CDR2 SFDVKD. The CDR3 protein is CATSGSLAGAPYNEQFF. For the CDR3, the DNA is TGTGCCACCAGTGGCTCACTAGCGGGAGCCCCCTACAATGAGCAGTTCTTC.

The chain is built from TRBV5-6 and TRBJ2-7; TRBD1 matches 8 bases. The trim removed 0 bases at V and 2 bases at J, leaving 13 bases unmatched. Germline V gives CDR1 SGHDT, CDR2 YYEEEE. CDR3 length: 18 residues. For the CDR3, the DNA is TGTGCCAGCAGCTTGGATCCCCCCCGGGACAGGCGGCCCTACGAGCAGTACTTC. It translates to CASSLDPPRDRRPYEQYF.

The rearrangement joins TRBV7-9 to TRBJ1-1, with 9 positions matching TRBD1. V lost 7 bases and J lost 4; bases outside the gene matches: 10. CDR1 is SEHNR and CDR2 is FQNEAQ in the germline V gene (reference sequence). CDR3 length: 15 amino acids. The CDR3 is CASKYPGTGFTEAFF. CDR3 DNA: TGTGCCAGCAAGTATCCCGGGACAGGGTTCACTGAAGCTTTCTTT.

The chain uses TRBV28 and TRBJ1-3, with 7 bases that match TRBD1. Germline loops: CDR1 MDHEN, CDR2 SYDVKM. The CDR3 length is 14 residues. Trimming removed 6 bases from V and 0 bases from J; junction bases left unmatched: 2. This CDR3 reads CASSRQGSGNTIYF. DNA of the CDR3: TGTGCCAGCAGCAGACAGGGCTCTGGAAACACCATATATTTT.

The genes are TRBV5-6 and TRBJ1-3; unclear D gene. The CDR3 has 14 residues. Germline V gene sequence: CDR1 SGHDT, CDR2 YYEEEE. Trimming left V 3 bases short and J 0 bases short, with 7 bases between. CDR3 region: CASSSPSSGNTIYF. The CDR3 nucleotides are TGTGCCAGCAGCTCTCCCAGCTCTGGAAACACCATATATTTT. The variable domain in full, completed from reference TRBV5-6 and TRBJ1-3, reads DAGVTQSPTHLIKTRGQQVTLRCSPKSGHDTVSWYQQALGQGPQFIFQYYEEEERQRGNFPDRFSGHQFPNYSSELNVNALLLGDSALYLCASSSPSSGNTIYFGEGSWLTVV.

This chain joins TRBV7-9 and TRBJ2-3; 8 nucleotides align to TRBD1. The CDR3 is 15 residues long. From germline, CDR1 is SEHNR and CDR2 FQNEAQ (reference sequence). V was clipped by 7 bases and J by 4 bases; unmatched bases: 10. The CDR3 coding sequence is TGTGCCAGCACCCCGAGGGCAGGGGGCGCAGATACGCAGTATTTT. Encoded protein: CASTPRAGGADTQYF.

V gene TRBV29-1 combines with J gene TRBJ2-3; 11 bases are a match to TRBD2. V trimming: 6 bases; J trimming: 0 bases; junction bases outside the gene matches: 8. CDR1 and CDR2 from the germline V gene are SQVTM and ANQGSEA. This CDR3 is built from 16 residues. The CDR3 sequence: CSVGLAVRNSTDTQYF. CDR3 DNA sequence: TGCAGCGTGGGACTAGCGGTTAGAAATAGCACAGATACGCAGTATTTT.